This T cell receptor (beta chain) emerged from a study of T cell changes during pregnancy in multiple sclerosis. Sequencing used immunoSEQ multiplex PCR; TCRdb keeps in-frame clones, though not all of them. The sample comprises around 100,000 clones, about 90% of which are singletons, and 1.9% rests with the top ten. The V gene's germline CDR1 is LGHNA and CDR2 YSLEER. Trimming shortened V by 1 base and J by 4 bases, and 16 bases separated the two germline ends. The CDR3 contains 16 residues. The receptor was derived from a female donor with multiple sclerosis, enrolled in a pregnancy study. Sequencing was performed on peripheral blood, taken after pregnancy. The chain employs TRBV4-3 and TRBJ1-1; D unresolved. The CDR3 region has the DNA TGCGCCAGCAGCCAAGGCGGGGAAGGGAAAGCCACTGAAGCTTTCTTT. Protein: CASSQGGEGKATEAFF.